This T cell receptor (beta chain) was documented in a study of chronic HIV infection and antiretroviral therapy (dated by TCRdb to about 2015). The library was prepared using 5' RACE. The instrument was an Illumina MiSeq. TCRdb trimmed public reads at Q25 via fastp, called clones via MiXCR and kept in-frame beta chains. Every entry covers one CDR3 protein and lists the most common genes and DNA from its rows. The sample has over 40,000 distinct CDR3 sequences on record, 15% to 20% of them singletons. Jointly, the top ten make up about 2.7% of the sample. The CDR3 holds 14 amino acids from the cysteine to the phenylalanine. The only DNA kept is the CDR3, 42 bases in frame from the first base. The germline V gene (reference sequence) yields DFQATT for CDR1 and SNEGSKA for CDR2. The trim is 4 bases for V and 2 bases for J, with a gap of 9 bases between the germline ends. Concerning this clonotype itself: Which antigen it targets is not known. Base qualities were left out, and no much larger clone turns up one base away.

The sample comprised peripheral blood. The chain links TRBV20-1 with TRBJ1-6, with an unclear D gene assignment. This clonotype was obtained from an adult who had HIV and had not received antiretroviral therapy, or was an uninfected healthy control (not recorded which). The DNA is as follows: TGCAGTGCTACGGGTGGCACCTATAATTCACCCCTCCACTTT. Its protein product is CSATGGTYNSPLHF.